This TCR beta chain was sequenced during a study of T cell changes during pregnancy in multiple sclerosis. V lost 9 bases to trimming and J lost 8 bases, with 17 bases between them. The CDR3 is made up of 12 amino acids. CDR1 is SGHTS, CDR2 YDEGEE, per germline. Method: immunoSEQ multiplex PCR; TCRdb's copy keeps in-frame clones and lacks some. The data contain about 32,000 clones, roughly 91% of them singletons. The clonotype was recovered from a female donor with multiple sclerosis, enrolled in a pregnancy study. The chain combines TRBV5-8 with TRBJ1-1, with D perhaps TRBD1 (5 bases). Sequenced here: CD4+ T cells from peripheral blood mononuclear cells, sampled in the second trimester of pregnancy. CDR3 amino acids: CANYYGGFEAFF. The CDR3 DNA reads as TGTGCCAACTATTACGGGGGATTCGAAGCTTTCTTT.